Listed here is a single TCR beta chain. The sample comes from a study of shared clonotypes between healthy human individuals. TCRdb keeps only in-frame clones here, not all; method: immunoSEQ multiplex PCR. The sample includes about 680,000 clones, roughly 94% seen only once; the top ten take roughly 24%. Positively selected for CCR7, the CD45RO-negative cells used as naive CD8 cells excluded terminally differentiated effector memory CD45RA+ cells. J gave up 1 base and V 4 bases, and 12 bases lay outside the gene matches. The CDR3 extends over 18 amino acids. CDR1 is SQVTM, CDR2 ANQGSEA, per germline.

The sample comprised naive CD8+ T cells sorted from blood. V usage is TRBV29-1 and J usage is TRBJ2-4, with TRBD2 identical over 11 bases. The clonotype comes from a man younger than 40 in good health. This chain's CDR3 is CSVGWLAGGSEAKNIQYF. The CDR3 bases are TGCAGCGTTGGGTGGCTAGCGGGAGGCTCGGAGGCCAAAAACATTCAGTACTTC.